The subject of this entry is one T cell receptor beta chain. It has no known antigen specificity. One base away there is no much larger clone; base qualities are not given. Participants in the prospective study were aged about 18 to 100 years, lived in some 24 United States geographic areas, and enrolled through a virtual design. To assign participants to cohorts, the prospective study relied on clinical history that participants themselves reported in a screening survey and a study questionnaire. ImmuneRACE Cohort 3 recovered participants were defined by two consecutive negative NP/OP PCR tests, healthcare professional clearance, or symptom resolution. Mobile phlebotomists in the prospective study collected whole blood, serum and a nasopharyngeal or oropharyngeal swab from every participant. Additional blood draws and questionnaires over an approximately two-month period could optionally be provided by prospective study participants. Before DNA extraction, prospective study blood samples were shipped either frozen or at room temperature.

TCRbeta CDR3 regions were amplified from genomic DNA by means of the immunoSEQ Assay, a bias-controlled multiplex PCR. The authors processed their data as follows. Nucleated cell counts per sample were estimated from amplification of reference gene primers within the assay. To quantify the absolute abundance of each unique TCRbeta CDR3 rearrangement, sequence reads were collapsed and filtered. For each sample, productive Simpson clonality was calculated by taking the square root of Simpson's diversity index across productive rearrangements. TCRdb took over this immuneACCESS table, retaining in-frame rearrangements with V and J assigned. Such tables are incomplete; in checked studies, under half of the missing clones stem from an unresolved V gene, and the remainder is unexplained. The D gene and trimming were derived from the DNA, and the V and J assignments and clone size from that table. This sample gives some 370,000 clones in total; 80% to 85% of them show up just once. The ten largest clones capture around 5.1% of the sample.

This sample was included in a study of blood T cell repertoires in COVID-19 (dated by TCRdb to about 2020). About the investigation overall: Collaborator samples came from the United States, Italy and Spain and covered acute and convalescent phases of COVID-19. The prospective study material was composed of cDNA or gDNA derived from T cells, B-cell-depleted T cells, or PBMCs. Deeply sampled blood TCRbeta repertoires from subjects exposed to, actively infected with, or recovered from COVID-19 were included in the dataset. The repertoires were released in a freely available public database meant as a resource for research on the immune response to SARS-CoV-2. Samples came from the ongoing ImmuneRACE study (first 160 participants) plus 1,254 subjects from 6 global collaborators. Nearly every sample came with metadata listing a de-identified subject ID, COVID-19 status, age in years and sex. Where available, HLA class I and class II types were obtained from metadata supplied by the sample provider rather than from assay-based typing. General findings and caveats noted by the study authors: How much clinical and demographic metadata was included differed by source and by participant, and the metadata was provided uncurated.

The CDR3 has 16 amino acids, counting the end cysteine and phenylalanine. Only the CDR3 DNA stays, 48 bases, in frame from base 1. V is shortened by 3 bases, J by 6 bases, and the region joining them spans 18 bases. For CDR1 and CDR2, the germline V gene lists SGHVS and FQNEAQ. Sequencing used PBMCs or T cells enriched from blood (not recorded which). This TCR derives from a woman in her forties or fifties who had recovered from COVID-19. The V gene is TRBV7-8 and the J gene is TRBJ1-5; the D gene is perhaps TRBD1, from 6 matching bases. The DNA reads TGTGCCAGCAGCTTGATGAGACTGGGGGCTGGTCAGCCCCAGCATTTT. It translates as CASSLMRLGAGQPQHF.